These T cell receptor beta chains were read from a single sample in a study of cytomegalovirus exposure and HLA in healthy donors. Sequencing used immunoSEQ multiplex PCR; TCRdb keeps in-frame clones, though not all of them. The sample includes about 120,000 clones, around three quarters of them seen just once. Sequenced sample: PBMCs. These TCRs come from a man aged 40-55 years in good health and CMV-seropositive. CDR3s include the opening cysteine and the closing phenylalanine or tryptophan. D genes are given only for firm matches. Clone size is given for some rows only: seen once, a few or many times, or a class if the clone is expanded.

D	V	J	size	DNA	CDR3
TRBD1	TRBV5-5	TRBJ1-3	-	TGTGCCAGCAGCTCGGTACTAGGGACAGGGCATTCTGGAAACACCATATATTTT	CASSSVLGTGHSGNTIYF
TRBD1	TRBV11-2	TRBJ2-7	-	TGTGCCAGCAGCAAAGGACAGGGCGGCTACGAGCAGTACTTC	CASSKGQGGYEQYF
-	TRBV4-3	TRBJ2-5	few	TGCGCCAGCAGCCAAGAGAAGTCTAGCGATACACGGGGGACCCAGTACTTC	CASSQEKSSDTRGTQYF
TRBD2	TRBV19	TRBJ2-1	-	TGTGCCACCTCGACTAGCGGGGGGGTTACGAGCTCCTACAATGAGCAGTTCTTC	CATSTSGGVTSSYNEQFF
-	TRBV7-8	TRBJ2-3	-	TGTGCCAGCAGCCCCCTCTGGGCGGGACCCACAGATACGCAGTATTTT	CASSPLWAGPTDTQYF
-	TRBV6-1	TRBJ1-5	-	TGTGCCAGCAGTGAAGGGGCATTTCTGCCCCAGCATTTT	CASSEGAFLPQHF
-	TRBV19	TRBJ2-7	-	TGTGCCAGTAGTACCAAGACAGGAGGCGCCTACGAGCAGTACTTC	CASSTKTGGAYEQYF
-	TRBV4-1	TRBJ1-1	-	TGCGCCAGCAGCCAATCCCCAGGTGAAACTGAAGCTTTCTTT	CASSQSPGETEAFF
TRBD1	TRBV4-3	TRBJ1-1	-	TGCGCCAGCAGCCAAGCCGGGACAGGGTTCCCTGAAGCTTTCTTT	CASSQAGTGFPEAFF
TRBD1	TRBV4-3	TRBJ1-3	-	TGCGCCAGCAGCCAGTCCAGGGGGGAGTTCTCTGGAAACACCATATATTTT	CASSQSRGEFSGNTIYF
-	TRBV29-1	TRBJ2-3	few	TGCAGCGTTGAAGATAAGGGACATATCACAGATACGCAGTATTTT	CSVEDKGHITDTQYF
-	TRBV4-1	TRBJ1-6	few	TGCGCCAGCAGCCAAGAAGGGGCAACCCTCCACTTT	CASSQEGATLHF
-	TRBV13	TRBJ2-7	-	TGTGCCAGCAGCTCCACCCCAGGCCCCCTCTCCTACGAGCAGTACTTC	CASSSTPGPLSYEQYF